A single sample gave rise to the 12 T cell receptor beta chains below, sequenced in a study of identical twins. TCRdb re-called the 5' RACE reads with MiXCR, one entry per CDR3 protein. This table has fewer than 250,000 distinct CDR3 sequences, roughly a tenth appearing once. Material: memory (CD45RO+) T cells sorted from blood. These receptors came from a woman in her late teens or twenties in good health.

The chain carries TRBV7-9 and TRBJ2-3; 7 bases line up with TRBD1. CDR1 and CDR2 (germline): SEHNR, FQNEAQ (reference sequence). The CDR3 contains 14 residues. After removal of 3 bases from V and 4 bases from J, the junction contained 4 bases not matched to a gene. CDR3 sequence: CASSFTGASDTQYF. In DNA, the CDR3 is TGTGCCAGCAGCTTCACAGGGGCTTCAGATACGCAGTATTTT.

This clonotype appeared a few times. The chain carries TRBV29-1 and TRBJ2-3, with a possible D match to TRBD2 (6 bases). Germline assignment: CDR1 SQVTM and CDR2 ANQGSEA. The CDR3 spans 15 residues. V was pared by 8 bases and J by 0 bases, with 18 bases between. DNA of the CDR3: TGCAGCCATAGCCCCGGGACTGATAGCACAGATACGCAGTATTTT. This translates into CSHSPGTDSTDTQYF.

The chain links TRBV21-1 to TRBJ1-5. TRBV21-1 is a recognized pseudogene. CDR3 size: 16 residues. The CDR3 loop reads CASSKPPTGGNQPQHF. In DNA form, the CDR3 reads TGTGCCAGCAGCAAACCCCCGACCGGAGGGAATCAGCCCCAGCATTTT.

The CDR3: CSAKNRANTEAFF. The CDR3 DNA is TGCAGTGCCAAAAATAGGGCTAACACTGAAGCTTTCTTT. J is TRBJ1-1 and V is TRBV20-1; D remains unclear. Germline CDR1 DFQATT, CDR2 SNEGSKA (reference sequence). The CDR3 spans 13 residues. V was cut by 6 bases and J by 2 bases, with 13 bases left in between.

This chain connects TRBV2 to TRBJ1-1, with a tentative D call TRBD1 (5 bases). Germline values: CDR1 SNHLY, CDR2 FYNNEI. Between the trimmed V and J ends, which lost 8 bases and 0 bases, there was a span of 13 bases. The length of the CDR3 is 14 residues. The CDR3 is CASVSRGMNTEAFF. CDR3 sequence (DNA): TGTGCCAGCGTGTCGAGGGGCATGAACACTGAAGCTTTCTTT.

In its sample, this clonotype was seen a few times. The CDR3 sequence is CSAATSGNTDTQYF. For the CDR3, the DNA is TGCAGTGCAGCGACTAGCGGAAACACAGATACGCAGTATTTT. This chain links TRBV20-1 with TRBJ2-3, with 9 bases lining up with TRBD2. This CDR3 comprises 14 residues. CDR1 and CDR2 from the germline V gene are DFQATT and SNEGSKA (reference sequence). Losses at the gene ends were 6 bases for V and 2 bases for J; bases not matched to a gene: 6.

Many counts were recorded for this clonotype. The chain couples TRBV2 to TRBJ1-5, with D perhaps matching TRBD1 (5 bases). The CDR3 runs 13 residues. Germline V gives CDR1 SNHLY, CDR2 FYNNEI. Trimming left V 7 bases short and J 1 base short, with 8 bases between. CDR3 protein: CASIRDSNQPQHF. In DNA form, the CDR3 reads TGTGCCAGCATAAGGGACAGCAATCAGCCCCAGCATTTT.

This clonotype was seen at least ten times. The chain has TRBV7-9 and TRBJ2-2; a possible D gene is TRBD2 (5 bases). V was clipped by 5 bases and J by 7 bases, with 17 bases between them. This CDR3 is built from 15 residues. Germline lookup yields CDR1 SEHNR and CDR2 FQNEAQ (reference sequence). Written as DNA, the CDR3 is TGTGCCAGCAGCCCCACGAGGGATAGCTTCGGGGAGCTGTTTTTT. Translating gives CASSPTRDSFGELFF.

J is TRBJ2-3 and V is TRBV4-3; no clear D gene. V lost 0 bases and J lost 3, with 7 bases in between. The germline gives CDR1 LGHNA, CDR2 YSLEER. The CDR3 contains 14 residues. This chain's CDR3 is CASSQEPSTDTQYF. CDR3 coding DNA: TGCGCCAGCAGCCAAGAACCGTCAACAGATACGCAGTATTTT.

The V call is TRBV4-1, the J call TRBJ2-3; 7 bases are shared with TRBD2. Trimming at V came to 0 bases and at J to 2 bases, leaving 5 bases not matched to a gene. Per germline, CDR1 MGHRA and CDR2 YSYEKL. The CDR3 length is 16 residues. The CDR3 sequence: CASSQDTGGLTDTQYF. DNA for the CDR3: TGCGCCAGCAGCCAAGACACGGGGGGACTCACAGATACGCAGTATTTT.

The chain joins TRBV2 to TRBJ2-5; D perhaps matches TRBD2 (6 bases). This CDR3 region has 13 residues. CDR1 and CDR2 from the germline V gene are SNHLY and FYNNEI. Trimming pared 7 bases from V and 5 bases from J, leaving 14 bases between. CDR3: CASTHGGAETQYF. Written as DNA, the CDR3 is TGTGCCAGCACGCACGGGGGTGCGGAGACCCAGTACTTC.

CDR3 loop: CASSYTRGHEQYF. The CDR3 DNA is TGTGCCAGCAGCTATACCAGGGGCCACGAGCAGTACTTC. V is TRBV7-3 and J is TRBJ2-7; a possible D gene is TRBD1 (6 bases). Trimming took 4 bases from V and 5 from J, leaving 12 bases between them. Germline CDR1 and CDR2: SGHTA and FQGTGA. The CDR3 has 13 amino acids.